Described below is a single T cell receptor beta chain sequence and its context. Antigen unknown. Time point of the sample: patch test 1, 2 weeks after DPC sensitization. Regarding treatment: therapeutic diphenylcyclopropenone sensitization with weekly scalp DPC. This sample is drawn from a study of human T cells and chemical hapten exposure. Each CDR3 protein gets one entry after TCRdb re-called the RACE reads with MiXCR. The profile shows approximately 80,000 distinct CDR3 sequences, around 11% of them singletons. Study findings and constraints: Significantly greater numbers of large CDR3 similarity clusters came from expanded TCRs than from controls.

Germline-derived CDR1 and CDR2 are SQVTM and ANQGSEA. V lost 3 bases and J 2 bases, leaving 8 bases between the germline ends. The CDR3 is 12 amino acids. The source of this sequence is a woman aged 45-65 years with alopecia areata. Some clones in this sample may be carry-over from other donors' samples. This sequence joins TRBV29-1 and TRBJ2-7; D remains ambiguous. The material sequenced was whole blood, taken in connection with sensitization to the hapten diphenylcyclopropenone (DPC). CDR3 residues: CSVEVTAYEQYF. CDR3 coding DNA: TGCAGCGTTGAGGTCACAGCCTACGAGCAGTACTTC.